A selection of T cell receptor beta chains follows, all from one sample in a study of blood T cell repertoires in COVID-19. This table comes from immunoSEQ multiplex PCR, and its TCRdb copy is limited to in-frame clones, with some not included. The sample has 140,000 to 150,000 clones, 85% to 90% seen once. Material for sequencing was PBMCs or T cells enriched from blood (not recorded which). The receptors derive from a man in his 60s who had recovered from COVID-19. CDR3s include the opening cysteine and the closing phenylalanine or tryptophan. The D gene is left open where the match is weak. The listing skips clone size in some rows; elsewhere it reads once, few, many or a size class.

cdr3_aa cdr3_nt clone_size v_call d_call j_call
CASSPRQATNTEAFF TGTGCCAGCTCACCACGACAGGCGACCAACACTGAAGCTTTCTTT once TRBV18 - TRBJ1-1
CASSLGIGDQPQHF TGTGCCAGCAGCTTGGGGATAGGGGATCAGCCCCAGCATTTT - TRBV5-5 - TRBJ1-5
CASSPVGSLEFGYTF TGTGCCAGCAGCCCTGTAGGGAGTCTCGAATTCGGCTACACCTTC - TRBV7-8 - TRBJ1-2
CASRQQETQYF TGTGCCAGCAGACAGCAAGAGACCCAGTACTTC - TRBV19 - TRBJ2-5
CASSQTGTSGVAEQFF TGCGCCAGCAGCCAAACCGGGACTAGCGGGGTGGCTGAGCAGTTCTTC - TRBV4-1 TRBD2 TRBJ2-1
CASSLGTYGYTF TGTGCCAGCAGCTTGGGAACTTATGGCTACACCTTC - TRBV5-5 - TRBJ1-2
CASSFIGGVGYGYTF TGTGCCAGCAGTTTCATCGGAGGGGTGGGCTATGGCTACACCTTC - TRBV27 - TRBJ1-2
CATSDQDEQFF TGTGCCACCAGTGACCAGGATGAGCAGTTCTTC - TRBV24-1 - TRBJ2-1
CASSPSGGTETQYF TGCGCCAGCAGCCCTAGCGGGGGGACTGAGACCCAGTACTTC - TRBV5-1 TRBD2 TRBJ2-5
CASSSYTGTGVSEQYF TGTGCCAGCAGCTCTTATACCGGGACAGGGGTGTCCGAGCAGTACTTC - TRBV5-5 TRBD1 TRBJ2-7
CASSPSQEDHNEQFF TGTGCCAGCTCACCATCCCAAGAGGATCACAATGAGCAGTTCTTC - TRBV18 - TRBJ2-1
CASRTGIFTGELFF TGTGCCAGCAGAACCGGGATCTTCACCGGGGAGCTGTTTTTT once TRBV27 - TRBJ2-2
CASSFQGRETQYF TGTGCCAGCAGCTTCCAGGGGAGAGAGACCCAGTACTTC - TRBV27 - TRBJ2-5
CASSASGTSGDTQYF TGCGCCAGCAGCGCATCCGGGACTAGCGGGGATACGCAGTATTTT - TRBV5-1 TRBD2 TRBJ2-3
CASRQTGLGDTQYF TGTGCCAGCAGGCAAACAGGGTTAGGAGATACGCAGTATTTT - TRBV14 - TRBJ2-3
CSVVDRGGGYTF TGCAGCGTCGTGGACAGGGGAGGCGGCTACACCTTC - TRBV29-1 TRBD1 TRBJ1-2
CASSLGGIQYF TGTGCCAGCAGTCTGGGGGGGATTCAGTACTTC - TRBV7-2 TRBD2 TRBJ2-4
CASSVQRTGVGSPLHF TGTGCCAGTAGTGTACAACGGACAGGGGTTGGTTCACCCCTCCACTTT - TRBV19 TRBD1 TRBJ1-6
CASSIGLAVITDTQYF TGTGCCAGTAGTATCGGACTAGCGGTTATCACAGATACGCAGTATTTT once TRBV19 TRBD2 TRBJ2-3
CASSQSDRLYEQYF TGTGCCAGCAGCCAATCCGACAGGCTCTACGAGCAGTACTTC - TRBV3-1/TRBV3-2 - TRBJ2-7
CAGRQGNTGELFF TGCGCCGGGCGACAGGGGAATACCGGGGAGCTGTTTTTT - TRBV10-2 TRBD1 TRBJ2-2
CASSANYEAFF TGTGCCAGCAGTGCCAACTATGAAGCTTTCTTT once TRBV2 - TRBJ1-1
CASPPPGQIYNEQFF TGCGCCAGTCCCCCCCCGGGACAAATCTACAATGAGCAGTTCTTC - TRBV5-1 - TRBJ2-1
CASSLDTGYEQYF TGTGCCAGCAGCTTAGATACGGGCTACGAGCAGTACTTC - TRBV11-2 - TRBJ2-7
CASSLAETSGRYETQYF TGTGCCAGCAGCTTGGCTGAGACTAGCGGGAGATATGAGACCCAGTACTTC - TRBV5-6 TRBD2 TRBJ2-5
CATSGITGQGPSEQFF TGTGCCACCAGTGGTATCACGGGACAGGGGCCGTCTGAGCAGTTCTTC - TRBV24-1 TRBD1 TRBJ2-1
CASSLLLREAFF TGTGCCAGCAGTTTACTACTCCGCGAAGCTTTCTTT - TRBV28 - TRBJ1-1
CASSLALGNGYTF TGTGCCAGCAGCTTAGCTCTAGGTAATGGCTACACCTTC - TRBV7-9 - TRBJ1-2
CASSLSGGGGADTQYF TGTGCCAGCAGCTTAAGTGGCGGAGGGGGCGCAGATACGCAGTATTTT - TRBV7-3 - TRBJ2-3